The 17 T cell receptor beta chains presented below share a single source sample, sequenced in a study of T cell repertoires in cytomegalovirus infection. TCRdb fed the reads into MiXCR, producing one record per CDR3 protein. Here the sample spans about 270,000 distinct CDR3 sequences, about 20% being singletons. Their antigens are not known. The sample consisted of cultured PBMCs, taken from culture after CMV antigen stimulation. The origin of the receptors is a human donor in good health (CMV status not recorded). Some clones in this sample may be carry-over from other donors' samples.

Worth noting for this clonotype: Likely a read error: the CDR3 ends without its conserved phenylalanine or tryptophan. V and J are TRBV12-3 or TRBV12-4 and TRBJ1-5; D is uncertain. This CDR3 comprises 13 residues. CDR3 region: CASSLGHTQPQHL. The CDR3 nucleotides are TGTGCCAGCAGCTTAGGGCACACACAGCCCCAGCATCTT.

V gene TRBV2 combines with J gene TRBJ2-7; TRBD1 matches 9 bases. The germline gives CDR1 SNHLY, CDR2 FYNNEI. This CDR3 is 16 amino acids long. Germline trimming cut 7 bases from V and 0 bases from J; bases unmatched to any gene: 10. The CDR3 DNA sequence: TGTGCCAGCACCCGAATGGGGACAGGGAGCTCCTACGAGCAGTACTTC. It translates to CASTRMGTGSSYEQYF.

This chain connects TRBV6-4 to TRBJ1-1; 8 nucleotides agree with TRBD1. Germline CDR1 reads MRHNA; CDR2 reads SNTAGT. This CDR3 region has 13 residues. V lost 8 bases to trimming and J lost 5 bases; unmatched junction nucleotides: 7. As DNA, the CDR3 is TGTGCCAGCGGGGACAGGTTTTGGACTGAAGCTTTCTTT. As protein: CASGDRFWTEAFF.

This sequence joins TRBV5-4 and TRBJ2-3; no clear D. This CDR3 spans 16 amino acids. Germline V gene data show CDR1 as SGHNT and CDR2 as YYREEE (reference sequence). The V end was cut by 4 bases, the J end by 2 bases, with 17 bases between. The CDR3 nucleotides are TGTGCCAGCAGCGACGAACGGAATCTCCCCACAGATACGCAGTATTTT. It yields the protein CASSDERNLPTDTQYF.

This clonotype was recorded many times. V gene TRBV7-7 combines with J gene TRBJ2-5; 11 bases align to TRBD1. This CDR3 is 16 amino acids long. Germline assignment: CDR1 SSHAT and CDR2 FNYEAQ (reference sequence). J gave up 1 base and V 1 base, and 2 bases lay outside the gene matches. Here the CDR3 reads CASSLGGTGGQETQYF. The CDR3 DNA is TGTGCCAGCAGCTTAGGGGGGACAGGGGGCCAAGAGACCCAGTACTTC.

The chain couples TRBV7-2 to TRBJ2-4; TRBD2 agrees at 10 bases. Germline CDR1 SGHTA, CDR2 FQGNSA. CDR3 size: 18 residues. V lost 1 base and J lost 7; bases outside the gene matches: 13. DNA for the CDR3: TGTGCCAGCAGCTTAGTAGCGGGGCTAGCGGGAGCCGGGAACATTCAGTACTTC. Translation gives CASSLVAGLAGAGNIQYF.

Regarding this clonotype: An end of the junction differs from the germline gene, which may be a read error. J is TRBJ2-7 and V is TRBV2, with D possibly TRBD1 on 6 matching bases. This CDR3 has 11 amino acids. Germline values: CDR1 SNHLY, CDR2 FYNNEI. Here the CDR3 DNA reads TGTGCCAGCAGTGAGCGACAGGTTACGCAGTTC. Amino acids: CASSERQVTQF.

This clonotype was seen a few times. The genes are TRBV19 and TRBJ2-1; 12 nucleotides line up with TRBD2. This CDR3 comprises 15 residues. V shed 5 bases and J 8 bases; nucleotides not matched to a gene: 7. CDR1 LNHDA and CDR2 SQIVND come from the germline V gene (reference sequence). The CDR3 nucleotides are TGTGCCAGTAGTGCCGGGACTAGCGGGTTCGATGAGCAGTTCTTC. This translates into CASSAGTSGFDEQFF.

This clonotype was counted many times. V is TRBV7-6 and J is TRBJ2-3; 8 nucleotides match TRBD2. Germline CDR1 SGHVS, CDR2 FNYEAQ. After removal of 0 bases from V and 1 base from J, the junction contained 3 bases not matched to a gene. The CDR3 has 16 residues. CDR3 protein: CASSLAAGGRTDTQYF. DNA of the CDR3: TGTGCCAGCAGCTTAGCGGCGGGAGGTCGCACAGATACGCAGTATTTT.

This clonotype was observed a handful of times. The rearrangement uses TRBV19 and TRBJ1-3; D might be TRBD1 (6 bases). Germline CDR1 LNHDA, CDR2 SQIVND (reference sequence). The ends were cut back, 6 bases at V and 0 bases at J, with 9 bases in the middle. The CDR3 sequence is 14 residues long. The CDR3 loop is CASSHRVSGNTIYF. In nucleotides, the CDR3 is TGTGCCAGTAGCCACAGGGTCTCTGGAAACACCATATATTTT.

In its sample, this clonotype was seen a few times. The chain recombines TRBV13 with TRBJ2-7, with D perhaps matching TRBD1 or TRBD2 (9 bases each). Germline CDR1 PRHDT, CDR2 FYEKMQ (reference sequence). This CDR3 contains 15 residues. The ends were cut back, 8 bases at V and 6 bases at J, with 23 bases in the middle. The CDR3 here is CASGLAGQGSFEQYF. Written as DNA, the CDR3 is TGTGCCAGCGGCCTAGCGGGACAGGGCTCATTCGAGCAGTACTTC.

The rearrangement joins TRBV23-1 to TRBJ2-7; 8 bases map to TRBD2. Being an ORF, TRBV23-1 has a function that is uncertain. The CDR3 is 16 amino acids. Trimming took 6 bases from V and 6 from J; bases not matched to a gene: 16. DNA of the CDR3: TGCGCCAGCAGCATTCAACGCCTAGCGGGCTTAAGCGAGCAGTACGTC. This translates into CASSIQRLAGLSEQYV.

The gene calls are TRBV29-1 and TRBJ1-1; 9 bases are a match to TRBD1. The CDR3 has 14 amino acids. Germline V gene data show CDR1 as SQVTM and CDR2 as ANQGSEA. The V and J ends lost 8 bases and 5 bases, in that order; junction bases with no gene match: 12. The CDR3 reads CSFKPGTGKTEAFF. The CDR3 coding sequence is TGCAGCTTCAAGCCAGGGACAGGGAAAACTGAAGCTTTCTTT.

This chain uses TRBV12-3 or TRBV12-4 with TRBJ1-1; D is unclear. The CDR3 sequence is 13 residues long. The ends were cut back, 6 bases at V and 6 bases at J, with 14 bases in the middle. The CDR3 coding sequence is TGTGCCAGCAGGCCACGAACAAGGGCTGAAGCTTTCTTT. Amino acids: CASRPRTRAEAFF.

There are many counts of this clonotype. V is TRBV7-2 and J is TRBJ2-3; D could derive from TRBD1 or TRBD2 (6 bases each). V was clipped by 5 bases and J by 0 bases, with 18 bases between them. The CDR3 has 17 residues. Germline values: CDR1 SGHTA, CDR2 FQGNSA. The CDR3 here is CASSKRSRGASTDTQYF. For the CDR3, the DNA is TGTGCCAGCAGCAAGAGGTCTAGGGGGGCCAGCACAGATACGCAGTATTTT.

This clonotype occurred a few times. The chain recombines TRBV12-3 or TRBV12-4 with TRBJ1-2; D remains unclear. This CDR3 region has 13 residues. V lost 3 bases and J 4 bases, leaving 9 bases between the germline ends. As DNA, the CDR3 is TGTGCCAGCAGTTTCGAGCACACCTATGGCTACACCTTC. Translation gives CASSFEHTYGYTF.

The chain uses TRBV7-9 and TRBJ2-7, with D unresolved. The V gene's germline CDR1 is SEHNR and CDR2 FQNEAQ (reference sequence). This CDR3 has 12 amino acids. The V and J ends lost 8 bases and 3 bases respectively, with 11 bases between them. The CDR3 nucleotides read TGTGCCAGCGGGGTGGTCCTCTACGAGCAGTACTTC. Protein: CASGVVLYEQYF.